The text below deals with one T cell receptor beta chain. Its target is not known. V was cut by 2 bases and J by 4 bases, with 12 bases left in between. Germline V gene sequence: CDR1 SGHNT, CDR2 YYREEE (reference sequence). This CDR3 contains 14 residues. The record originates from a study of cytomegalovirus exposure and HLA in healthy donors. At the level of the study: A prior study identified roughly 110 million unique TCR beta sequences from about 179 million T cells. Study results and limitations: Accurate HLA-A and HLA-B prediction from TCR beta sequences was reported for most subjects. An analysis that was carried out later associated some 17,000 TCR beta sequences with HLA alleles at 0.05 false discovery rate.

13 Jbeta primers and 60 Vbeta primers were used for the PCR. The repertoire was sequenced with immunoSEQ multiplex PCR; TCRdb's copy has only in-frame clones and lacks some. There are about 220,000 clones in the sample; roughly 82% occur only once, and 4.5% to 7% lies in the top ten. J is TRBJ1-2 and V is TRBV5-4; maybe TRBD1 (5 bases). This TCR was recovered from a man between 40 and 49 years old in good health and CMV-seropositive. Sequencing was performed on PBMCs. Here the CDR3 DNA reads TGTGCCAGCAGCTTAGGGCAGGGAATCTATGGCTACACCTTC. Translation gives CASSLGQGIYGYTF.